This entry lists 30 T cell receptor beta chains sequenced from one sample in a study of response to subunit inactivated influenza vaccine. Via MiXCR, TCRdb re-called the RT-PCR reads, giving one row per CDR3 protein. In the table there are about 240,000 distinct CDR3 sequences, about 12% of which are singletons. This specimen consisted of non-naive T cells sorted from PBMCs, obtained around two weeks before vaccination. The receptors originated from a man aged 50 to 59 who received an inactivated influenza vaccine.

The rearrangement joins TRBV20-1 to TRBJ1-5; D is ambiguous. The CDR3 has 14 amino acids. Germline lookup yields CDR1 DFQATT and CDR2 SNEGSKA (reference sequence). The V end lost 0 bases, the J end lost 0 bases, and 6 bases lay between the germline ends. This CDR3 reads CSARDFSSNQPQHF. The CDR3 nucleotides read TGCAGTGCTAGAGATTTCTCTAGCAATCAGCCCCAGCATTTT.

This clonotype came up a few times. CDR3 region: CATSDLPGASSYNEQFF. Written as DNA, the CDR3 is TGTGCCACCAGTGATTTACCAGGGGCAAGCTCCTACAATGAGCAGTTCTTC. The chain combines TRBV24-1 with TRBJ2-1, with a possible D match to TRBD1 (6 bases). This CDR3 has 17 residues. The V gene lost 1 base and the J gene lost 0 bases, with 12 bases spanning the gap. Germline V gene data show CDR1 as KGHDR and CDR2 as SFDVKD.

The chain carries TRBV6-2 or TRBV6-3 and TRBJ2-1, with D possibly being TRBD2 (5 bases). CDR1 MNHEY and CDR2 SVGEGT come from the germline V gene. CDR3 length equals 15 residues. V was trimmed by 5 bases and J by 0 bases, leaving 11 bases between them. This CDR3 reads CASSLLDTSYNEQFF. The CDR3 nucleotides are TGTGCCAGCAGTCTACTAGACACCTCCTACAATGAGCAGTTCTTC.

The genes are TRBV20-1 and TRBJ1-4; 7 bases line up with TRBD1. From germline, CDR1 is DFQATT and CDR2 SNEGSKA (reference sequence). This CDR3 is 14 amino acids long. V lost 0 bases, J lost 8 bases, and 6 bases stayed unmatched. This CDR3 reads CSARDLAGGEKLFF. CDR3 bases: TGCAGTGCTAGAGATTTGGCAGGGGGAGAAAAACTGTTTTTT.

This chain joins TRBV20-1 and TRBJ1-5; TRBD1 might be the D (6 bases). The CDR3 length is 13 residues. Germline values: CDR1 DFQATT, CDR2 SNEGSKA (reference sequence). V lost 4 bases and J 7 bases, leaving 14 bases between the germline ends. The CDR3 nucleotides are TGCAGTGCTACGGCCCCAGGACAGCAGCCCCAGCATTTT. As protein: CSATAPGQQPQHF.

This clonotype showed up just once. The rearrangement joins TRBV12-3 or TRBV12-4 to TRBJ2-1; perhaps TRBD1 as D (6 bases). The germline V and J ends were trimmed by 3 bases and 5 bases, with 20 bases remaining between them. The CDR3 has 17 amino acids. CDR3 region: CASSFPRTAVGHNEQFF. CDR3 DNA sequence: TGTGCCAGCAGTTTTCCCCGGACAGCGGTGGGTCACAATGAGCAGTTCTTC.

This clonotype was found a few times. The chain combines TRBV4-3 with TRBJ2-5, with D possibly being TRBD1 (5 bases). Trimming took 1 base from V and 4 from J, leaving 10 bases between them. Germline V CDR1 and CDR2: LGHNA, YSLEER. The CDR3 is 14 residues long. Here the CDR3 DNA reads TGCGCCAGCAGCCAAGGGGGTCAGGGAGAGACCCAGTACTTC. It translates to CASSQGGQGETQYF.

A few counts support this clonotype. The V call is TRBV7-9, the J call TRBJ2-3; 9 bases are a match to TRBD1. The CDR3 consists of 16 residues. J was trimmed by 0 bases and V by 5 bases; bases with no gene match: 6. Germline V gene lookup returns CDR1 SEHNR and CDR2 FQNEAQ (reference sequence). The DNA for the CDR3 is TGTGCCAGCAGCCTAAGCGGGACAGGGAGCACAGATACGCAGTATTTT. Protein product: CASSLSGTGSTDTQYF.

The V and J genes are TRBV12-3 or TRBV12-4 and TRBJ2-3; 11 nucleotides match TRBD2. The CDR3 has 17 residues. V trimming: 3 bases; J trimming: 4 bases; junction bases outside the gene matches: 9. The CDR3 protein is CASSFFLAGGGADTQYF. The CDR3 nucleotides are TGTGCCAGCAGTTTCTTCCTAGCGGGAGGTGGGGCAGATACGCAGTATTTT.

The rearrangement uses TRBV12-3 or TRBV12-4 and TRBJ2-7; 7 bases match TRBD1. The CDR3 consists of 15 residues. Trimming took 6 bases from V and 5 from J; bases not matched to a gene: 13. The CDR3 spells CASRRGAGGRNEQYF. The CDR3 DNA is TGTGCCAGCAGAAGAGGGGCAGGGGGACGGAACGAGCAGTACTTC.

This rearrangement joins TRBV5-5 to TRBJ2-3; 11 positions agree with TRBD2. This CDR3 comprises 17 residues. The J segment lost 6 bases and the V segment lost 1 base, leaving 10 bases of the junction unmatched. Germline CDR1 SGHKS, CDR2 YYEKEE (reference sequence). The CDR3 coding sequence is TGTGCCAGCAGCTTGCCATCACTAGCGGGGGTACGGGATACGCAGTATTTT. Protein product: CASSLPSLAGVRDTQYF.

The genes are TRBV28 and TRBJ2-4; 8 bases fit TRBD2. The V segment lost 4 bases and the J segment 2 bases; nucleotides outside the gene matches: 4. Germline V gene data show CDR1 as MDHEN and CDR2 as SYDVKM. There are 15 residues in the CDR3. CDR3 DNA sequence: TGTGCCAGCAGTTACGGCGGGAGGTCCAAAAACATTCAGTACTTC. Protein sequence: CASSYGGRSKNIQYF.

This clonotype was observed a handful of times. CDR3 amino acids: CASSPRGRFMNTEAFF. The DNA for the CDR3 is TGTGCCAGCAGCCCCCGGGGTCGGTTCATGAACACTGAAGCTTTCTTT. This chain uses TRBV14 with TRBJ1-1; no definite D call. The CDR3 covers 16 residues. Germline V CDR1 and CDR2: SGHDN, FVKESK. The V and J ends lost 4 bases and 0 bases respectively, with 15 bases between them.

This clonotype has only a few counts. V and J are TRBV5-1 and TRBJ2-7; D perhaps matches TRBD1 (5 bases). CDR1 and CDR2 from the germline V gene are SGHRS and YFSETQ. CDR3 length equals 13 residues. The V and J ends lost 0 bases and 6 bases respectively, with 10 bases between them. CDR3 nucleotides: TGCGCCAGCAGCTTGGCCGGCAGGGCCGAGCAGTACTTC. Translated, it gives CASSLAGRAEQYF.

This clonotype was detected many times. CDR3 nucleotide sequence: TGTGCCAGCAGCTTATGGGGCAGCTCTAGCACAGATACGCAGTATTTT. This encodes CASSLWGSSSTDTQYF. The chain carries TRBV11-2 and TRBJ2-3; tentatively, D is TRBD1 (5 bases). The CDR3 runs to 16 residues. Deletions cut 2 bases from V and 0 bases from J, with 12 bases between. The germline V gene encodes CDR1 SGHAT and CDR2 FQNNGV.

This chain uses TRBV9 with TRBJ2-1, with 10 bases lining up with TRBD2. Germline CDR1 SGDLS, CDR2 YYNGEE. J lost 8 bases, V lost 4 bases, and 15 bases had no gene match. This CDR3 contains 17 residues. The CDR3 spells CASSPTTIAGGRHEQFF. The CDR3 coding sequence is TGTGCCAGCAGCCCAACAACTATAGCGGGGGGCCGGCATGAGCAGTTCTTC.

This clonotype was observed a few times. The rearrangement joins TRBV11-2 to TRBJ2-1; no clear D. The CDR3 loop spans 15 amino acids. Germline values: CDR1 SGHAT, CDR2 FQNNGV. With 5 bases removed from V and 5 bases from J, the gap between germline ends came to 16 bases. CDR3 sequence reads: CASSTYRSFDNEQFF. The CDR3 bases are TGTGCCAGCAGCACGTACAGAAGCTTCGACAATGAGCAGTTCTTC.

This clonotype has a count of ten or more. The CDR3 sequence: CASSVAGRRGSLNEQFF. CDR3 nucleotide sequence: TGTGCCAGCAGTGTCGCGGGTCGTAGGGGTTCCCTCAATGAGCAGTTCTTC. V is TRBV28 and J is TRBJ2-1; D may correspond to TRBD1 or TRBD2 (5 bases each). The CDR3 consists of 17 residues. V was shortened by 5 bases and J by 6 bases, with 23 bases between the two germline ends. The germline CDR1 and CDR2 sequences are MDHEN and SYDVKM. Full variable domain (remainder filled in from reference TRBV28 and TRBJ2-1): DVKVTQSSRYLVKRTGEKVFLECVQDMDHENMFWYRQDPGLGLRLIYFSYDVKMKEKGDIPEGYSVSREKKERFSLILESASTNQTSMYLCASSVAGRRGSLNEQFFGPGTRLTVL.

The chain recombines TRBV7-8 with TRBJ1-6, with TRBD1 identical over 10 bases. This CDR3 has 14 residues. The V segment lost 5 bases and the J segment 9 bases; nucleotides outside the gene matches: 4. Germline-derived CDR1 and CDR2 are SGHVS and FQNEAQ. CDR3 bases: TGTGCCAGCAGCGCGGGACAGGGGCGTTCACCCCTCCACTTT. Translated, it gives CASSAGQGRSPLHF.

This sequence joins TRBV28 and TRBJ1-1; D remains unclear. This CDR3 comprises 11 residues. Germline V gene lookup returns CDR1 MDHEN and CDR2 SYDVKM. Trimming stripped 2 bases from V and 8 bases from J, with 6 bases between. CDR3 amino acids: CASSLRFEAFF. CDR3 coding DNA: TGTGCCAGCAGTTTACGATTCGAAGCTTTCTTT.

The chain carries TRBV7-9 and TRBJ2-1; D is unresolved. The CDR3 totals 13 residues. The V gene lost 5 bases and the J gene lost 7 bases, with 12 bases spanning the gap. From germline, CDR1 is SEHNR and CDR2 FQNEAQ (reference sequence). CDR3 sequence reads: CASSPPFLNEQFF. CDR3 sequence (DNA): TGTGCCAGCAGCCCCCCTTTCTTGAATGAGCAGTTCTTC.

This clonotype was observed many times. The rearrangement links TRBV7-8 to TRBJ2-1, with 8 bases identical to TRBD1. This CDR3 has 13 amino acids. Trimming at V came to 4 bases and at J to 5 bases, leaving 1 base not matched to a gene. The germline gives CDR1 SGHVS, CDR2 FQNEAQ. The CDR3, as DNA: TGTGCCAGCAGCTGGGACAGGAACAATGAGCAGTTCTTC. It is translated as CASSWDRNNEQFF.

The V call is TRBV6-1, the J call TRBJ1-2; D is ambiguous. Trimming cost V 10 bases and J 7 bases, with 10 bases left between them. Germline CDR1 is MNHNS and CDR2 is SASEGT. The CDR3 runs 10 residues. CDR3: CATSGSGYTF. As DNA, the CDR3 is TGTGCCACATCCGGGTCTGGCTACACCTTC.

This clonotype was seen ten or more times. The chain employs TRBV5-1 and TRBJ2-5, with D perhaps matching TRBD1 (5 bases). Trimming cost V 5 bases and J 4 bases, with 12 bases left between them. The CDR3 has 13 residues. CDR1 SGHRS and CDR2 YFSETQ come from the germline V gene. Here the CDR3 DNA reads TGCGCCAGCAGTAGACAGTTGACAGAGACCCAGTACTTC. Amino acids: CASSRQLTETQYF.

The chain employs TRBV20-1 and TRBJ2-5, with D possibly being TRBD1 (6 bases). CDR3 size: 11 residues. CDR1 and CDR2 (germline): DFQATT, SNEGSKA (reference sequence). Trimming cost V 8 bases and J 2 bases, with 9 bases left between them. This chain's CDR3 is CSSQGQETQYF. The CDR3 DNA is TGCAGTTCTCAGGGGCAAGAGACCCAGTACTTC.

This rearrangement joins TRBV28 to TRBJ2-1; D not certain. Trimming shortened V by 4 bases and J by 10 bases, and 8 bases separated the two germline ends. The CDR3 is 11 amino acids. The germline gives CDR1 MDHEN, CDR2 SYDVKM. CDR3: CASSSNFEQFF. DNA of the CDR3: TGTGCCAGCAGTTCTAATTTCGAGCAGTTCTTC.

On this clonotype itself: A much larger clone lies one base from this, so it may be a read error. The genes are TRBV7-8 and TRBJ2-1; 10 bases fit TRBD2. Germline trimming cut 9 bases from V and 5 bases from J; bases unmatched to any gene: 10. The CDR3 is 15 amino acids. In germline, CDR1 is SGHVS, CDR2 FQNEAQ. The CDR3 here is CARSRLAGGDNEQFF. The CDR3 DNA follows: TGTGCCAGAAGCCGATTAGCGGGGGGCGACAATGAGCAGTTCTTC.

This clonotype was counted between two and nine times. The CDR3 DNA sequence: TGCGCCAGCAGCCAAGATGCCAAAAACATTCAGTACTTC. It specifies CASSQDAKNIQYF. This chain uses TRBV4-1 with TRBJ2-4; no clear D gene. This CDR3 is 13 amino acids long. CDR1 and CDR2 (germline): MGHRA, YSYEKL. The germline V and J ends were trimmed by 0 bases and 1 base, with 1 base remaining between them.

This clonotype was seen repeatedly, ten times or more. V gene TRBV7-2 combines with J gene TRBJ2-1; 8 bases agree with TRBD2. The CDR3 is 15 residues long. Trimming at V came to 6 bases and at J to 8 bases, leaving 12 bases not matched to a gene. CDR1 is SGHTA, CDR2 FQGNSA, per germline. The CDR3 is CASSPGGVVSHEQFF. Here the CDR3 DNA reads TGTGCCAGCAGTCCCGGGGGGGTCGTTTCCCATGAGCAGTTCTTC.

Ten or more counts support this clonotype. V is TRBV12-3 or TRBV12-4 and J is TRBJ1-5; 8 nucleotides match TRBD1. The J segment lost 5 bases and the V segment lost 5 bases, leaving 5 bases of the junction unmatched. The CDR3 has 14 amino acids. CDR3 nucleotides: TGTGCCAGCAGTATGACAGGGGAGGATCAGCCCCAGCATTTT. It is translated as CASSMTGEDQPQHF.